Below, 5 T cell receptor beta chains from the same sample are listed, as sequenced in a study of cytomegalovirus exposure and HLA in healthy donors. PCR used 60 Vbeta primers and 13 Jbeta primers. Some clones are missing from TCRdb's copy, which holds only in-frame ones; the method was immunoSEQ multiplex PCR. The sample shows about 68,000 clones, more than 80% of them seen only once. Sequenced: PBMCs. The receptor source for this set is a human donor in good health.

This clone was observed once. CDR3 amino acids: CASSFPDRGKETQYF. The CDR3 bases are TGTGCCAGCAGTTTCCCGGACAGGGGGAAAGAGACCCAGTACTTC. The chain carries TRBV6-6 and TRBJ2-5, with 10 bases identical to TRBD1. V lost 4 bases and J lost 3; bases outside the gene matches: 5. The germline V gene has CDR1 MNHNY and CDR2 SVGAGI (reference sequence). The CDR3 covers 15 residues.

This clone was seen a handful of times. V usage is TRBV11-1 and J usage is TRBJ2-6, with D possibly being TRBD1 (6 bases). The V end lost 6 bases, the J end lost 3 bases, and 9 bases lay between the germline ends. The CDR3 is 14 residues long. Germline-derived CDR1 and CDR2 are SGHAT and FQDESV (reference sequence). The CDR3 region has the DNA TGTGCCAGCAGTAGGGGGAATGGGGCCAACGTCCTGACTTTC. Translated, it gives CASSRGNGANVLTF.

DNA of the CDR3: TGTGCCAGCAGCCCCCCTAACACTGAAGCTTTCTTT. This gives the protein CASSPPNTEAFF. The rearrangement joins TRBV7-9 to TRBJ1-1, with unresolved D. The V gene's germline CDR1 is SEHNR and CDR2 FQNEAQ (reference sequence). The germline V and J ends were trimmed by 5 bases and 2 bases, with 6 bases remaining between them. The CDR3 consists of 12 residues.

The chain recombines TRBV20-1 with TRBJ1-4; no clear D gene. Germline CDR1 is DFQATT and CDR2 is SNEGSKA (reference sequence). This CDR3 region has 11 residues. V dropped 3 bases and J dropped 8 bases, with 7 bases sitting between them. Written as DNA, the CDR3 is TGCAGTGCTAGTGAACAGGAAAAACTGTTTTTT. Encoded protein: CSASEQEKLFF.

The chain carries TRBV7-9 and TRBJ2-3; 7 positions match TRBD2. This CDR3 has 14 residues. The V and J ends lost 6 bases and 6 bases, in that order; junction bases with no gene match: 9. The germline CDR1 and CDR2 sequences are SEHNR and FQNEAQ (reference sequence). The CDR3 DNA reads TGTGCCAGCAGTGAGCGGGGTAACGTGGATACGCAGTATTTT. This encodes CASSERGNVDTQYF.